This T cell receptor (beta chain) was obtained from a study of blood T cell repertoires in COVID-19. Study summary: The United States, Italy and Spain supplied acute and convalescent COVID-19 samples. PBMCs, B-cell-depleted T cells, or T cells provided the cDNA or gDNA that made up the material.

In the source study's methods: Reference gene primer amplification gave estimated nucleated cell counts. Here immunoSEQ multiplex PCR was the method, and the copy in TCRdb shows in-frame clones only, minus some. The DNA gave D and trimming, while V, J and clone size come from that table. The sample shows around 25,000 clones, around 88% of them seen only once. The CDR3 length is 14 residues. Trimming took 4 bases from V and 5 from J, leaving 12 bases between them. Germline V gene data show CDR1 as MNHEY and CDR2 as SMNVEV (reference sequence). The chain uses TRBV27 and TRBJ2-1; possibly TRBD2 for D (5 bases). Material: peripheral blood. The receptor was isolated from a human donor with active COVID-19. The donor label of this sample is uncertain. The CDR3, as DNA: TGTGCCAGCAGTTGGACTTTTGCCCACAATGAGCAGTTCTTC. Protein sequence: CASSWTFAHNEQFF.